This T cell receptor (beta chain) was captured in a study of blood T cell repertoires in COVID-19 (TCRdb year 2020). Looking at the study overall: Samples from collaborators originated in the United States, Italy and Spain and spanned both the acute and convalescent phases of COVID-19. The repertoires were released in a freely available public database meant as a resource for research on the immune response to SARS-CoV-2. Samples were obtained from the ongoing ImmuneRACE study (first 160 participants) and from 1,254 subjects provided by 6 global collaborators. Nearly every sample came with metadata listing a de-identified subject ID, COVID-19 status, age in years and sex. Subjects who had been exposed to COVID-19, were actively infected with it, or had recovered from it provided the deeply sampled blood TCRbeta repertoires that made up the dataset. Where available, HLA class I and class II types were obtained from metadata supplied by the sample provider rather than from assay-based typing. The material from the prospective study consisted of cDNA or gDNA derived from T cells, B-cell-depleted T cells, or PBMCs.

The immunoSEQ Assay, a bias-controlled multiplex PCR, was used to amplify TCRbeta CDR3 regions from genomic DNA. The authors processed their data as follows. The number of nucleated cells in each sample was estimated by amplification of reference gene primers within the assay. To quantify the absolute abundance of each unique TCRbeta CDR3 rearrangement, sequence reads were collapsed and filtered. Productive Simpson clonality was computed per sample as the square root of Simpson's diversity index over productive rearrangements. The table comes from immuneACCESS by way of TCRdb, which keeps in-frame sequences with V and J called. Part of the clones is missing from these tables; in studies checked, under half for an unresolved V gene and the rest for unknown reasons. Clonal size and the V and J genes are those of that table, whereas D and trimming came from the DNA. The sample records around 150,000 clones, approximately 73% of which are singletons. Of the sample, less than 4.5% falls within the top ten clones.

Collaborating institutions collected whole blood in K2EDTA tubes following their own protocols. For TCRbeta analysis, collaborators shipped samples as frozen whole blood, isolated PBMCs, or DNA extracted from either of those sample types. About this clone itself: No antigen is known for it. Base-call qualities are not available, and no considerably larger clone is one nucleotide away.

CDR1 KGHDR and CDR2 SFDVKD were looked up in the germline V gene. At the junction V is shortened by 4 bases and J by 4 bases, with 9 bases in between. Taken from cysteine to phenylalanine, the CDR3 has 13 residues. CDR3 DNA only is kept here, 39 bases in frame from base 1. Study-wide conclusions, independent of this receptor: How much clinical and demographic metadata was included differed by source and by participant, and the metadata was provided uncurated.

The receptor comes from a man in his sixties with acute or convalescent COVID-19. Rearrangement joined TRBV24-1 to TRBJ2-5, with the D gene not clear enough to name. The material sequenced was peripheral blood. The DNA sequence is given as TGTGCCACCAGTGACAGCGCGCGAGAGACCCAGTACTTC. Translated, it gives CATSDSARETQYF.